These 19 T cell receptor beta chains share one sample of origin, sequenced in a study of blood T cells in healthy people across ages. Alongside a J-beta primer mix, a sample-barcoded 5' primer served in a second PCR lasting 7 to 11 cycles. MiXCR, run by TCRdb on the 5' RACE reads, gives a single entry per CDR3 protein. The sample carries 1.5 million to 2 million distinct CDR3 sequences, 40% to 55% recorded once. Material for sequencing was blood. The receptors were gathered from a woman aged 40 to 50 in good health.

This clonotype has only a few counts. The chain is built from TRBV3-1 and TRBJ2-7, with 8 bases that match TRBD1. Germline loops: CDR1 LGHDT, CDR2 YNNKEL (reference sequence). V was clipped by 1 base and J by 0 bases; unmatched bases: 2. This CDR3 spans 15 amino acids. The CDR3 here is CASSQAQGASYEQYF. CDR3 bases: TGTGCCAGCAGCCAAGCCCAGGGGGCCTCCTACGAGCAGTACTTC.

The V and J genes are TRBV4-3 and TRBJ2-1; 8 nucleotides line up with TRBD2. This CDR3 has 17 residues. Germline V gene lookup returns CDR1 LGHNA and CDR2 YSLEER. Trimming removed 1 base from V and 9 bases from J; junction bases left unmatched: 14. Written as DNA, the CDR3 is TGCGCCAGCAGCCAAGGCCGACTAGCGACACCAGGAGGTGAGCAGTTCTTC. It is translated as CASSQGRLATPGGEQFF.

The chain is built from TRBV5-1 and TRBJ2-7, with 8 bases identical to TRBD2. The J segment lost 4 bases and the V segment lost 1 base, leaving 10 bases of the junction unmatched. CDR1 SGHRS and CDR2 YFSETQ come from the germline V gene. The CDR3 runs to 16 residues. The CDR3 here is CASSLPTAAGAYEQYF. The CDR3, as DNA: TGCGCCAGCAGCTTGCCAACAGCAGCGGGGGCATACGAGCAGTACTTC.

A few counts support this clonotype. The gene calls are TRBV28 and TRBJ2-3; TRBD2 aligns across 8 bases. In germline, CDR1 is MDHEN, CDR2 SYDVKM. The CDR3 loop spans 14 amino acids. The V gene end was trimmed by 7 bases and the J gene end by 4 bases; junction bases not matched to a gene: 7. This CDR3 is CASTLLGGADTQYF. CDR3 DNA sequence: TGTGCCAGCACCCTCCTCGGGGGGGCAGATACGCAGTATTTT.

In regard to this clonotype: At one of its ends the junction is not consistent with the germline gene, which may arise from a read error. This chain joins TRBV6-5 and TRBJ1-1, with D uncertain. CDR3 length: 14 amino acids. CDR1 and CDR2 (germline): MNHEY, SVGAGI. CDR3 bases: TGTGCCAGCAGTTACGGGCAGTACTACACTAAAGCTTTCTTT. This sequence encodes CASSYGQYYTKAFF.

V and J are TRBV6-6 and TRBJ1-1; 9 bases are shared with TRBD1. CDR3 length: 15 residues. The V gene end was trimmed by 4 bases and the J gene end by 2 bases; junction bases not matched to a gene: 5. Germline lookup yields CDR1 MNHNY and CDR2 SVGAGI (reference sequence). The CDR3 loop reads CASSWEDRGNTEAFF. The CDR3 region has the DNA TGTGCCAGCAGTTGGGAGGACAGGGGTAACACTGAAGCTTTCTTT.

The DNA of the CDR3 is TGTGCCAGCAGTTACTCATCACATCTCTACACCTTC. Amino acids: CASSYSSHLYTF. The chain employs TRBV6-2 or TRBV6-3 and TRBJ1-2; no definite D call. CDR1 MNHEY and CDR2 SVGEGT come from the germline V gene. There are 12 residues in the CDR3. V dropped 0 bases and J dropped 10 bases, with 9 bases sitting between them.

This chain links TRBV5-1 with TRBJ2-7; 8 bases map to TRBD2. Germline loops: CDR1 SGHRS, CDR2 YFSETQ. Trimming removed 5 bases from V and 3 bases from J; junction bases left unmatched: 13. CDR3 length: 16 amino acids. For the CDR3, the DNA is TGCGCCAGCAGTATCCCCGGGACTAGAGGAAACTACGAGCAGTACTTC. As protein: CASSIPGTRGNYEQYF.

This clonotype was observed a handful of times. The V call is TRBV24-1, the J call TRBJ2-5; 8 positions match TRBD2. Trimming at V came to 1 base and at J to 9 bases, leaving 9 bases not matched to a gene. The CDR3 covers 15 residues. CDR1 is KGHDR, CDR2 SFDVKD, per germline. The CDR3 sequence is CATSDFGHPGGAQYF. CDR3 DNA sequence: TGTGCCACCAGTGATTTCGGACATCCCGGGGGGGCCCAGTACTTC.

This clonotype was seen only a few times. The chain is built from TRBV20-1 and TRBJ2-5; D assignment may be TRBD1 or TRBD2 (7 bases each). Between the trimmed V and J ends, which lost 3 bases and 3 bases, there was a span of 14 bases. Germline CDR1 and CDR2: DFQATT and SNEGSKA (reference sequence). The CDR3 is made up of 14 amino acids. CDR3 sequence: CSASPRGGKETQYF. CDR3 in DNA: TGCAGTGCTAGCCCCAGGGGGGGGAAAGAGACCCAGTACTTC.

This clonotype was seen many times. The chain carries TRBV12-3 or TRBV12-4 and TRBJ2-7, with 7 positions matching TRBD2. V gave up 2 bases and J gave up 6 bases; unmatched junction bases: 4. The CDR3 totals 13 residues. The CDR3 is CASSLSGGLEQYF. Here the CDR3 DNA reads TGTGCCAGCAGTTTATCGGGGGGTCTCGAGCAGTACTTC.

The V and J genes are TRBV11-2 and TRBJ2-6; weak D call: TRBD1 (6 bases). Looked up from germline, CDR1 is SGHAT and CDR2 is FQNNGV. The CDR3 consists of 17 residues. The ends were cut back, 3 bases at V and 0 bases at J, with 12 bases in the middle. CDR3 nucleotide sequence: TGTGCCAGCAGCTTGGACAGTTATTCCTCTGGGGCCAACGTCCTGACTTTC. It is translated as CASSLDSYSSGANVLTF.

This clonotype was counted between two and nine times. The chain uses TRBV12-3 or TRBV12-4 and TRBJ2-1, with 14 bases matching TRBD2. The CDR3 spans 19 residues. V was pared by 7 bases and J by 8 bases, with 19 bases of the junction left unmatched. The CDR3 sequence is CASTPRDRGTSGGSYEQFF. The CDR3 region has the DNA TGTGCCAGCACCCCCCGGGACAGGGGGACTAGCGGGGGTTCTTATGAGCAGTTCTTC.

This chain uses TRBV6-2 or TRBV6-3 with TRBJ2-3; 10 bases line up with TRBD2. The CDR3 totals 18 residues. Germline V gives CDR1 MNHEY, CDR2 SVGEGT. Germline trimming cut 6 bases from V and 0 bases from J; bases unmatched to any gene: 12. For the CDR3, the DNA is TGTGCCAGCAGCCGGGCTAGCGGGGGCCTGACTAGCACAGATACGCAGTATTTT. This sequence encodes CASSRASGGLTSTDTQYF.

Here the CDR3 DNA reads TGCAGTGCTAGAGCCTCACAGGGGTACGGCTACACCTTC. Amino acid sequence: CSARASQGYGYTF. The chain joins TRBV20-1 to TRBJ1-2; 7 nucleotides line up with TRBD1. This CDR3 contains 13 residues. Looked up from germline, CDR1 is DFQATT and CDR2 is SNEGSKA (reference sequence). With 1 base clipped from V and 8 bases from J, the junction kept 7 bases outside the gene matches.

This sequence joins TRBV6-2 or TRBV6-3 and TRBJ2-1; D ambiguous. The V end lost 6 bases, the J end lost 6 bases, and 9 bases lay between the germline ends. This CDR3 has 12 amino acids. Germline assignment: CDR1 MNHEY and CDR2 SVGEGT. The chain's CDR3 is CASSTVRNEQFF. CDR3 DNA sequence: TGTGCCAGCAGCACTGTACGCAATGAGCAGTTCTTC.

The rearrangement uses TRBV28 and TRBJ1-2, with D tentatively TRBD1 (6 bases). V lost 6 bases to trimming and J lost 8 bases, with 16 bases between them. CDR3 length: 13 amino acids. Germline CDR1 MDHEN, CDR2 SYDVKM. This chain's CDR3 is CASRSQGLEGYTF. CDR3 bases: TGTGCCAGCAGGTCCCAGGGGTTAGAAGGCTACACCTTC.

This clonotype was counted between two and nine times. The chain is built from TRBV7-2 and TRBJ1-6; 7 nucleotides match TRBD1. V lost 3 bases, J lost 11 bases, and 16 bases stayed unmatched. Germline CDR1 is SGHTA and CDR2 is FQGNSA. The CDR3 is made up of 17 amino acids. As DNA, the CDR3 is TGTGCCAGCAGCTTCACAAGGGGGAGGGACAGACGGCCACCCCTCCACTTT. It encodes CASSFTRGRDRRPPLHF.

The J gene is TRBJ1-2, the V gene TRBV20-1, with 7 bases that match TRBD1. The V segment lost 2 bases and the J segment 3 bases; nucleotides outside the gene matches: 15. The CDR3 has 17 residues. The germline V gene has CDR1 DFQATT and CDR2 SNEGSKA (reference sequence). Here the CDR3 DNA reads TGCAGTGCTAGACGTCCCGGGACAGCCGGCTCACACTATGGCTACACCTTC. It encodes CSARRPGTAGSHYGYTF.